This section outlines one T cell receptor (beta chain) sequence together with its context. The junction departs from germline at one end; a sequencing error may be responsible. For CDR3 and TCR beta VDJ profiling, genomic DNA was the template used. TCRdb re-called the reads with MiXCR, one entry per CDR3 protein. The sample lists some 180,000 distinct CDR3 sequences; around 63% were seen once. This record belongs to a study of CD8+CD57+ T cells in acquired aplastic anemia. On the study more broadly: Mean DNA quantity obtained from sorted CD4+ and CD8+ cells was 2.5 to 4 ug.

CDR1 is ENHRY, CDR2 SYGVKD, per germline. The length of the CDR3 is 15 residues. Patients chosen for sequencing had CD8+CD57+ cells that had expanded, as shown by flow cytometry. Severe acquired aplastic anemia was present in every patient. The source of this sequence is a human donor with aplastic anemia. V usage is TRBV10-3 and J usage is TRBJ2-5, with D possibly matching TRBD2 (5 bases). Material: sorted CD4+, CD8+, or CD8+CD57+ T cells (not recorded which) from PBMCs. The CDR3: CASSDEKAREETQYF. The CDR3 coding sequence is TGTGCCAGCAGTGACGAGAAGGCGAGGGAAGAGACCCAGTACTTC.